Following are 15 T cell receptor beta chains from one sample sequenced in a study of shared clonotypes between healthy human individuals. Libraries were prepared by immunoSEQ multiplex PCR; TCRdb keeps only in-frame clonotypes and omits some of them. The table has about 2 million clones, around 96% seen once. CD45RO negativity and positive selection for CCR7 defined naive CD8 cells, a population that excluded terminally differentiated effector memory CD45RA+ cells. Sequences were obtained from naive CD8+ T cells sorted from blood. The receptors come from a man between 18 and 35 years old in good health.

The chain employs TRBV2 and TRBJ1-2, with a possible D match to TRBD1 (6 bases). This CDR3 has 14 amino acids. Germline V gene lookup returns CDR1 SNHLY and CDR2 FYNNEI. V gave up 6 bases and J gave up 4 bases, with 15 bases separating them. CDR3 nucleotide sequence: TGTGCCAGCAGCCCAGGGGCAACGGGCTATGGCTACACCTTC. This gives the protein CASSPGATGYGYTF.

The V and J genes are TRBV9 and TRBJ2-3; D is perhaps TRBD1 or TRBD2 (5 bases each). This CDR3 contains 17 residues. V was trimmed by 3 bases and J by 0 bases, leaving 17 bases between them. The germline CDR1 and CDR2 sequences are SGDLS and YYNGEE. CDR3 DNA: TGTGCCAGCAGCGCCAGGGAGACAGTATTAAGCACAGATACGCAGTATTTT. Protein sequence: CASSARETVLSTDTQYF.

The chain is built from TRBV5-4 and TRBJ1-2, with D unresolved. Per the germline V gene, CDR1 is SGHNT and CDR2 is YYREEE (reference sequence). Trimming took off 0 bases at V and 3 bases at J, with 6 bases between the two ends. The CDR3 is made up of 13 amino acids. The CDR3 coding sequence is TGTGCCAGCAGCTTGGACGGGGACTATGGCTACACCTTC. Protein sequence: CASSLDGDYGYTF.

This chain connects TRBV2 to TRBJ2-7; D might be TRBD1 (5 bases). Trimming left V 8 bases short and J 2 bases short, with 16 bases between. The CDR3 loop spans 14 amino acids. CDR1 SNHLY and CDR2 FYNNEI come from the germline V gene. The CDR3 sequence: CASAQTAYTYEQYF. The CDR3 DNA reads TGTGCCAGCGCCCAGACAGCTTATACCTACGAGCAGTACTTC.

The chain uses TRBV6-5 and TRBJ2-5; 10 positions agree with TRBD1. CDR1 MNHEY and CDR2 SVGAGI come from the germline V gene. The CDR3 has 15 residues. Germline trimming cut 4 bases from V and 5 bases from J; bases unmatched to any gene: 7. CDR3 bases: TGTGCCAGCAGTTCCGGGACAGGGGACCCGGAGACCCAGTACTTC. Its protein is CASSSGTGDPETQYF.

In DNA form, the CDR3 reads TGTGCCAGCAGCCCCGGGCCTTACTATGGCTACACCTTC. Its translation: CASSPGPYYGYTF. This sequence joins TRBV6-6 and TRBJ1-2; D is unresolved. CDR1 MNHNY and CDR2 SVGAGI come from the germline V gene (reference sequence). Between the trimmed V and J ends, which lost 6 bases and 3 bases, there was a span of 11 bases. CDR3 length equals 13 residues.

This chain connects TRBV4-3 to TRBJ2-2; TRBD1 agrees at 7 bases. Unmatched junction bases numbered 8, after V lost 0 bases and J lost 4 bases. From germline, CDR1 is LGHNA and CDR2 YSLEER. The CDR3 has 17 residues. CDR3 sequence (DNA): TGCGCCAGCAGCCAAGAGGTCCTGACAGGGCTCACCGGGGAGCTGTTTTTT. It codes for CASSQEVLTGLTGELFF.

The CDR3 region is CSAKITSGSTDTQYF. The CDR3 nucleotides read TGCAGCGCTAAAATAACTAGCGGGAGTACAGATACGCAGTATTTT. The chain couples TRBV29-1 to TRBJ2-3, with TRBD2 identical over 11 bases. V lost 7 bases and J lost 3; bases outside the gene matches: 9. Germline CDR1 and CDR2: SQVTM and ANQGSEA. The CDR3 consists of 15 residues.

The rearrangement links TRBV15 to TRBJ2-2; D remains ambiguous. Germline-derived CDR1 and CDR2 are LNHNV and YYDKDF (reference sequence). The CDR3 is 10 residues long. With 6 bases removed from V and 7 bases from J, the gap between germline ends came to 3 bases. This CDR3 reads CATRGGELFF. The CDR3 bases are TGTGCCACCAGAGGCGGGGAGCTGTTTTTT.

V and J are TRBV7-9 and TRBJ1-1; D not certain. The V and J ends lost 0 bases and 3 bases respectively, with 8 bases between them. This CDR3 region has 14 residues. Germline CDR1 and CDR2: SEHNR and FQNEAQ (reference sequence). The CDR3: CASSLAPRDTEAFF. CDR3 bases: TGTGCCAGCAGCTTAGCGCCTCGGGACACTGAAGCTTTCTTT.

The chain employs TRBV6-1 and TRBJ2-1; 11 bases are shared with TRBD1. Per the germline V gene, CDR1 is MNHNS and CDR2 is SASEGT. V gave up 6 bases and J gave up 4 bases; unmatched junction bases: 5. The CDR3 runs to 15 residues. Here the CDR3 DNA reads TGTGCCAGCAGCCTACGGGACAGGGGGTACAATGAGCAGTTCTTC. Protein: CASSLRDRGYNEQFF.

V usage is TRBV6-4 and J usage is TRBJ2-1; D gene ambiguous. Germline values: CDR1 MRHNA, CDR2 SNTAGT. V dropped 4 bases and J dropped 0 bases, with 10 bases sitting between them. The CDR3 is 15 amino acids. The CDR3 sequence: CASSVDISSYNEQFF. The CDR3 nucleotides are TGTGCCAGCAGTGTCGACATTAGCTCCTACAATGAGCAGTTCTTC.

The chain combines TRBV29-1 with TRBJ2-3; D is ambiguous. The CDR3 is made up of 12 amino acids. In germline, CDR1 is SQVTM, CDR2 ANQGSEA. Trimming took 3 bases from V and 0 from J, leaving 4 bases between them. CDR3 amino acids: CSVESSTDTQYF. The CDR3 region has the DNA TGCAGCGTTGAGAGTAGCACAGATACGCAGTATTTT.

The V call is TRBV7-9, the J call TRBJ2-3, with 10 bases identical to TRBD1. CDR1 is SEHNR and CDR2 is FQNEAQ in the germline V gene (reference sequence). After removal of 4 bases from V and 14 bases from J, the junction contained 6 bases not matched to a gene. The CDR3 loop spans 12 amino acids. CDR3 sequence (DNA): TGTGCCAGCAGCTACGGGACAGGGGATACGTATTTT. This codes for CASSYGTGDTYF.

V and J are TRBV10-3 and TRBJ2-7; 7 nucleotides agree with TRBD1. Trimming removed 2 bases from V and 2 bases from J; junction bases left unmatched: 6. The CDR3 sequence is 15 residues long. Germline V gives CDR1 ENHRY, CDR2 SYGVKD. The CDR3 spells CAISEPGTVAYEQYF. The CDR3 coding sequence is TGTGCCATCAGTGAGCCCGGGACAGTAGCCTACGAGCAGTACTTC.